These 17 T cell receptor beta chains were all obtained from the same sample, sequenced in a study of CD8 T cells in ankylosing spondylitis. MiXCR, applied by TCRdb to the 5' RACE reads, yields one record per CDR3 protein. The sample has 210,000 or so distinct CDR3 sequences; 7.5% to 9.5% are singletons. The source material was blood, either unsorted or a sorted T cell fraction (not recorded which). The receptors here all came from a female donor with ankylosing spondylitis or in good health (not recorded which).

This clonotype was found many times. V gene TRBV7-2 combines with J gene TRBJ2-2; unclear D gene. Per germline, CDR1 SGHTA and CDR2 FQGNSA. The V end was cut by 1 base, the J end by 6 bases, with 12 bases between. The CDR3 loop spans 15 amino acids. DNA of the CDR3: TGTGCCAGCAGCTTAGTAGTGTTTCCCGCCGGGGAGCTGTTTTTT. Its translation: CASSLVVFPAGELFF.

This clonotype showed up many times. The CDR3 loop is CASTVGQLTEAFF. The CDR3 DNA sequence: TGTGCCAGCACCGTAGGACAGCTAACTGAAGCTTTCTTT. The chain is built from TRBV6-7 and TRBJ1-1; D might be TRBD1 (6 bases). TRBV6-7 is flagged as an ORF with uncertain function. The CDR3 runs to 13 residues. V lost 7 bases to trimming and J lost 5 bases, with 14 bases between them.

V and J are TRBV5-6 and TRBJ2-7, with TRBD2 as a possible D gene (6 bases). CDR1 SGHDT and CDR2 YYEEEE come from the germline V gene. Deletions cut 1 base from V and 4 bases from J, with 12 bases between. The CDR3 length is 14 residues. The CDR3 loop is CASSLWRDSYEQYF. The CDR3 coding sequence is TGTGCCAGCAGCTTGTGGCGGGACTCTTACGAGCAGTACTTC.

This clonotype was detected many times. J is TRBJ1-1 and V is TRBV3-1; D unclear. V shed 4 bases and J shed 1 base, with 7 bases lying between them. Germline V gene sequence: CDR1 LGHDT, CDR2 YNNKEL (reference sequence). There are 13 residues in the CDR3. The CDR3 coding sequence is TGTGCCAGCAGCCCTCAGGAGAACACTGAAGCTTTCTTT. This sequence encodes CASSPQENTEAFF.

This clonotype was seen more than once but under ten times. The CDR3 protein is CASSLYITGGGNEQFF. In DNA form, the CDR3 reads TGTGCCAGCAGCTTATATATCACAGGGGGTGGGAATGAGCAGTTCTTC. The V call is TRBV7-2, the J call TRBJ2-1, with TRBD1 matching over 8 bases. Germline V gene sequence: CDR1 SGHTA, CDR2 FQGNSA. This CDR3 contains 16 residues. J lost 7 bases, V lost 2 bases, and 10 bases had no gene match. The full variable domain, completed using reference TRBV7-2 and TRBJ2-1, is GAGVSQSPSNKVTEKGKDVELRCDPISGHTALYWYRQSLGQGLEFLIYFQGNSAPDKSGLPSDRFSAERTGGSVSTLTIQRTQQEDSAVYLCASSLYITGGGNEQFFGPGTRLTVL.

Ten or more counts support this clonotype. The chain is built from TRBV20-1 and TRBJ2-1; the match to TRBD2 covers 8 bases. The V segment lost 5 bases and the J segment 7 bases; nucleotides outside the gene matches: 7. The length of the CDR3 is 13 residues. Looked up from germline, CDR1 is DFQATT and CDR2 is SNEGSKA (reference sequence). CDR3 bases: TGCAGTGCTCCAGCGGGAGACAAAAATGAGCAGTTCTTC. It encodes CSAPAGDKNEQFF.

Only a few counts were recorded for this clonotype. The chain joins TRBV11-2 to TRBJ2-6; D unclear. The germline V and J ends were trimmed by 3 bases and 3 bases, with 6 bases remaining between them. Germline V CDR1 and CDR2: SGHAT, FQNNGV. This CDR3 region has 14 residues. The DNA of the CDR3 is TGTGCCAGCAGCTTTGGGTTTGGGGCCAACGTCCTGACTTTC. It translates to CASSFGFGANVLTF.

This clonotype was found many times. The genes are TRBV10-3 and TRBJ2-7, with a weak D call TRBD1 (5 bases). This CDR3 contains 11 residues. Per germline, CDR1 ENHRY and CDR2 SYGVKD. V lost 6 bases and J 6 bases, leaving 9 bases between the germline ends. The CDR3 reads CAISADSEQYF. CDR3 nucleotide sequence: TGTGCCATCAGCGCCGACAGCGAGCAGTACTTC.

This clonotype was recorded a few times. This chain joins TRBV5-5 and TRBJ1-5; a weak D match, TRBD1 (5 bases). Trimming took off 0 bases at V and 7 bases at J, with 11 bases between the two ends. CDR3 length equals 14 residues. Germline loops: CDR1 SGHKS, CDR2 YYEKEE (reference sequence). This chain's CDR3 is CASSLDWGSQPQHF. The DNA of the CDR3 is TGTGCCAGCAGCTTGGATTGGGGCAGCCAGCCCCAGCATTTT.

This sequence joins TRBV4-3 and TRBJ2-1; D uncertain. Between the trimmed V and J ends, which lost 0 bases and 10 bases, there was a span of 16 bases. This CDR3 contains 15 residues. CDR1 and CDR2 (germline): LGHNA, YSLEER. In nucleotides, the CDR3 is TGCGCCAGCAGCCAAGACCCGTATTCAGACCGGGAGCAGTTCTTC. This gives the protein CASSQDPYSDREQFF.

This clonotype came up many times. The chain carries TRBV5-1 and TRBJ1-3; D may be TRBD1 (6 bases). V dropped 4 bases and J dropped 1 base, with 9 bases sitting between them. The CDR3 is made up of 14 amino acids. CDR1 and CDR2 from the germline V gene are SGHRS and YFSETQ. CDR3 protein: CASSLGGSGNTIYF. The CDR3 nucleotides are TGCGCCAGCAGCCTAGGGGGATCTGGAAACACCATATATTTT.

With regard to this clonotype: This may stem from a read error, because a much larger clone lies one nucleotide away. The genes are TRBV20-1 and TRBJ1-4; D perhaps matches TRBD1 (6 bases). From germline, CDR1 is DFQATT and CDR2 SNEGSKA (reference sequence). V lost 8 bases to trimming and J lost 3 bases, with 13 bases between them. The CDR3 is 13 amino acids. The CDR3 protein is CSTAPGANEKLFF. CDR3 coding DNA: TGCAGTACGGCTCCAGGGGCTAATGAAAAACTGTTTTTT.

This clonotype has just a few counts. The chain recombines TRBV29-1 with TRBJ2-1; no reliable D call. The V end was cut by 5 bases, the J end by 7 bases, with 9 bases between. This CDR3 has 11 residues. Germline-derived CDR1 and CDR2 are SQVTM and ANQGSEA. The CDR3 is CSVPARNEQFF. CDR3 DNA sequence: TGCAGCGTTCCAGCCCGGAATGAGCAGTTCTTC.

This clonotype was picked up many times. The rearrangement links TRBV6-2 or TRBV6-3 to TRBJ2-1; weak D call: TRBD2 (7 bases). Per the germline V gene, CDR1 is MNHEY and CDR2 is SVGEGT. The CDR3 contains 12 residues. V was pared by 8 bases and J by 15 bases, with 20 bases between. CDR3 DNA sequence: TGTGCCAGCGGGTCGGGGGGCCCGAAGCGGTTCTTC. This codes for CASGSGGPKRFF.

This clonotype was counted many times. This rearrangement joins TRBV6-1 to TRBJ1-4; a possible D gene is TRBD1 (6 bases). The CDR3 consists of 14 residues. Trimming removed 5 bases at V and 5 bases at J, with 12 bases between. CDR1 MNHNS and CDR2 SASEGT come from the germline V gene. Here the CDR3 reads CASSPLGANEKLFF. In DNA form, the CDR3 reads TGTGCCAGCAGTCCTCTGGGGGCAAATGAAAAACTGTTTTTT.

This clonotype was found many times. The chain employs TRBV10-3 and TRBJ1-5, with a tentative D call TRBD1 (6 bases). This CDR3 has 13 amino acids. Deletions cut 11 bases from V and 3 bases from J, with 14 bases between. The germline CDR1 and CDR2 sequences are ENHRY and SYGVKD. CDR3 residues: CAVQQGLNQPQHF. The CDR3, as DNA: TGTGCCGTCCAACAGGGTCTCAATCAGCCCCAGCATTTT.

This clonotype was recorded a few times. The J gene is TRBJ2-7, the V gene TRBV5-6, with a possible D match to TRBD2 (6 bases). CDR3 length: 15 residues. Germline-derived CDR1 and CDR2 are SGHDT and YYEEEE. Trimming pared 4 bases from V and 0 bases from J, leaving 14 bases between. The CDR3 nucleotides are TGTGCCAGCAGCGGGGGGAGTGCCAGCTCCTACGAGCAGTACTTC. Translation gives CASSGGSASSYEQYF.